The clone carrying this T cell receptor beta chain was observed many times. Its target is not known. Germline CDR1 MNHEY, CDR2 SMNVEV (reference sequence). This CDR3 has 15 amino acids. This record belongs to a study of T cells in Graves' hyperthyroidism and ophthalmopathy. Authors of the study amplified TCR beta CDR3 regions from RNA transcripts. The TCR CDR3 was amplified in a first-round RT-PCR using the HTBI primer set. TCRdb reanalysed the multiplex PCR reads using MiXCR and keeps one entry per CDR3 protein. The sample yields a few hundred thousand distinct CDR3 sequences, around 21% seen once. Participants, patients aged 18 to 65, had newly diagnosed hyperthyroidism with a duration under 2 months. Exclusions: uncontrolled infection, other autoimmune disease, pregnancy, lactation. Diagnosing involved the use of clinical symptoms, serum thyroxine and TRAb, thyroid ultrasound and orbital computed tomography.

Broader study findings: Blood held most thyroid clonotypes expanded above 0.001 frequency.

The sample comprised blood. The clonotype was recovered from a man aged 18 to 29 with Graves' hyperthyroidism. The genes are TRBV27 and TRBJ1-5, with D possibly TRBD1 on 6 matching bases. Written as DNA, the CDR3 is TGTTCAATCCTGACGGGGGCCTATAGCAATCAGCCCCAGCATTTT. Translated: CSILTGAYSNQPQHF.